Listed below are T cell receptor beta chains from one sample, sequenced in a study of cytomegalovirus exposure and HLA in healthy donors. Produced via immunoSEQ multiplex PCR; TCRdb's table is partial and in-frame only. Of roughly 140,000 clones detected, about 88% appear once; the ten largest clones hold about 2.4%. The sequencing sample was made of PBMCs. The receptors were sampled from a woman aged 18 to 35 in good health and CMV-seronegative. Each CDR3 is given with its conserved first and last residue. Fields, in order: CDR3 DNA, CDR3 protein, clone size, D gene, V gene, J gene. D genes are given only for firm matches. Part of the rows lack a size; the others show once, few, many or a class for expanded clones.

TGCGCCAGCTTCGGACTAGCGGGAGTGGAGCAGTTCTTC	CASFGLAGVEQFF	few	TRBD2	TRBV5-1	TRBJ2-1
TGTGCCAGCAGCCTTAGCGGGCTAAGCTCCTACAATGAGCAGTTCTTC	CASSLSGLSSYNEQFF	NA	TRBD2	TRBV7-3	TRBJ2-1
TGTGCCAGCAGTGAAGTTACGGGGGTCAATGAGCAGTTCTTC	CASSEVTGVNEQFF	NA	NA	TRBV2	TRBJ2-1
TGTGCCAGCAGTTTAGGCGGGGGCGGGGCCCTCAATGAGCAGTTCTTC	CASSLGGGGALNEQFF	NA	NA	TRBV27	TRBJ2-1
TGTGCCAGCAGTGCGACAGGGAGAAATCCTAACTATGGCTACACCTTC	CASSATGRNPNYGYTF	once	TRBD1	TRBV28	TRBJ1-2
TGTGCTAGTGGTTTGGTAGGTCAGGGAAGCTCTGGAAACACCATATATTTT	CASGLVGQGSSGNTIYF	NA	NA	TRBV12-5	TRBJ1-3
TGTGCCAGCAGCCAAGAGGCCAGGGTGGAGACCCAGTACTTC	CASSQEARVETQYF	NA	NA	TRBV14	TRBJ2-5
TGTGCCAGCAGCTTAATGGACAGCCTCTCCTATGGCTACACCTTC	CASSLMDSLSYGYTF	NA	NA	TRBV11-2	TRBJ1-2
TGTGCCAGCAGCCCCGATCGGGCAGTCCGGGGGAGGGCCTACGAGCAGTACTTC	CASSPDRAVRGRAYEQYF	NA	TRBD2	TRBV27	TRBJ2-7
TGTGCCAGCAGTCGGGGGGCCAGTGATACGTGGGGGGAGCTGTTTTTT	CASSRGASDTWGELFF	NA	NA	TRBV27	TRBJ2-2
TGTGCCAGCAGCCTAGGCAGCGGGGGTATCAATGAGCAGTTCTTC	CASSLGSGGINEQFF	NA	TRBD2	TRBV9	TRBJ2-1
TGTGCCACCGACCCAGGCGGGGGGACTAGTTACGAGCAGTACTTC	CATDPGGGTSYEQYF	NA	TRBD2	TRBV6-5	TRBJ2-7
TGTGCCAGCATGCAGGGACAGGGGTTGCATGAGCAGTTCTTC	CASMQGQGLHEQFF	NA	TRBD1	TRBV2	TRBJ2-1
TGTGCCAGCAGTACCACCCCCAGGGGAGGGGGATCGGGCTACACCTTC	CASSTTPRGGGSGYTF	NA	NA	TRBV27	TRBJ1-2
TGTGCCAGTAGTGCCCCTAGGCGGGAGTCCATTCAGTACTTC	CASSAPRRESIQYF	NA	TRBD2	TRBV19	TRBJ2-4
TGTGCCATGGGCTCGGGACTAGCGGGGTGCGAGCAGTACTTC	CAMGSGLAGCEQYF	NA	TRBD2	TRBV10-3	TRBJ2-7
TGTGCCAGCAGCTTAGGCGGTCCTGAAAAACTGTTCTTT	CASSLGGPEKLFF	NA	NA	TRBV7-9	TRBJ1-4
TGTGCCAGCAGACGAGGACAGGGGGGGTACAATGAGCAGTTCTTC	CASRRGQGGYNEQFF	NA	TRBD1	TRBV11-2	TRBJ2-1
TGTGCCAGCAGTGACGTCGGGGGGGAGACCCAGTACTTC	CASSDVGGETQYF	NA	TRBD2	TRBV2	TRBJ2-5
TGTGCCAGCAGTGAACTAGCGGGAGGGCTGCTCGAGCAGTACTTC	CASSELAGGLLEQYF	NA	TRBD2	TRBV6-1	TRBJ2-7
TGTGCCAGCAGCCCAGGGCGCGGGAGGACCTCCGGATGGGAGACCCAGTACTTC	CASSPGRGRTSGWETQYF	NA	TRBD2	TRBV7-8	TRBJ2-5
TGTGCCTCCCAAACTAGCGGGAGGGGTGGCGAGCAGTACTTC	CASQTSGRGGEQYF	once	TRBD2	TRBV30	TRBJ2-7
TGTGCCAGCTCACCCAATTCAGGGGGCGGCGGCTACACCTTC	CASSPNSGGGGYTF	NA	TRBD1	TRBV18	TRBJ1-2
TGCGCCAGAGGGGGTTCTTGGTCAACCTACGAGCAGTACTTC	CARGGSWSTYEQYF	NA	NA	TRBV4-3	TRBJ2-7
TGTGCCAGCAGCATCAGTTCCCGGGGTGAAAAACTGTTTTTT	CASSISSRGEKLFF	NA	NA	TRBV28	TRBJ1-4
TGCGCCAGCAGGCCCGGGACATATCTGGGCGCCAAAAACATTCAGTACTTC	CASRPGTYLGAKNIQYF	NA	NA	TRBV23-1	TRBJ2-4
TGCGCCAGCAGCTTTTCAGGCTCCCAGCAAGAGACCCAGTACTTC	CASSFSGSQQETQYF	NA	NA	TRBV5-1	TRBJ2-5
TGTGCCAGCAGCTTACAGGGCCTCCGAGGAGAAAAACTGTTTTTT	CASSLQGLRGEKLFF	NA	NA	TRBV7-9	TRBJ1-4
TGTGCCAGCAGCCCCTGGGGCGAGACCCAGTACTTC	CASSPWGETQYF	NA	NA	TRBV5-4	TRBJ2-5
TGTGCCAGCAGCTTGCCAGGGGGCGGGTACTATGGCTACACCTTC	CASSLPGGGYYGYTF	few	TRBD1	TRBV5-4	TRBJ1-2
TGTGCCAGCAGTTTTGACACAGGGGATGGGACCCTCCACTTT	CASSFDTGDGTLHF	NA	TRBD1	TRBV28	TRBJ1-6
TGTGCCAGCAGCGTTTGGACTAGCGGCAAAGAGACCCAGTACTTC	CASSVWTSGKETQYF	NA	TRBD2	TRBV7-9	TRBJ2-5
TGTGCCAGCAGCACTACCGAGAGTCGTTTGGGCTACGAGCAGTACTTC	CASSTTESRLGYEQYF	NA	NA	TRBV9	TRBJ2-7
TGTGCCAGCAGCCCGAGGTGGGGGGGCCGCTACGAGCAGTACTTC	CASSPRWGGRYEQYF	NA	NA	TRBV7-9	TRBJ2-7
TGTGCCAGCAGCTCGGTATCCTACGAGCAGTACTTC	CASSSVSYEQYF	NA	NA	TRBV7-8	TRBJ2-7
TGTGCCAGCAGAGACAGGATCCCCAGTGGCTACACCTTC	CASRDRIPSGYTF	NA	NA	TRBV2	TRBJ1-2
TGTGCCAGCAGTTTACAGGGCACTGAAGCTTTCTTT	CASSLQGTEAFF	NA	NA	TRBV28	TRBJ1-1
TGTGCCAGCAGTATACTAACAGGGGACTCGCATAGCAATCAGCCCCAGCATTTT	CASSILTGDSHSNQPQHF	NA	TRBD1	TRBV2	TRBJ1-5
TGTGCCAGCAGCTCGGGACTAGCGGGAGGGGGGTTGGTCAATGAGCAGTTCTTC	CASSSGLAGGGLVNEQFF	few	TRBD2	TRBV7-3	TRBJ2-1
TGCGCCAGCAGCCAAGATAGGGGCTACAATGAGCAGTTCTTC	CASSQDRGYNEQFF	NA	NA	TRBV4-1	TRBJ2-1
TGTGCCAGCAGCATACGAATAGCAACTAATGAAAAACTGTTTTTT	CASSIRIATNEKLFF	NA	NA	TRBV7-2	TRBJ1-4
TGTGCCAGCAGTTTGGCAGGGTTGAGCAATCAGCCCCAGCATTTT	CASSLAGLSNQPQHF	few	NA	TRBV28	TRBJ1-5
TGCAGCGTATCTCTGTCAGCTAATGAAAAACTGTTTTTT	CSVSLSANEKLFF	NA	NA	TRBV29-1	TRBJ1-4
TGTGCCAGCACCCCGGATAGCGGGAAGAGCTACGAGCAGTACTTC	CASTPDSGKSYEQYF	NA	TRBD2	TRBV7-2	TRBJ2-7
TGTGCCAGCAGCTCGGAGGGGCGAGCGAGAAAACTGTTTTTT	CASSSEGRARKLFF	NA	NA	TRBV5-4	TRBJ1-4
TGCGCCAGCAGCTCCCCCGGGACTAGAAACTACAATGAGCAGTTCTTC	CASSSPGTRNYNEQFF	once	TRBD2	TRBV4-1	TRBJ2-1
TGTGCCAGCAGCCAAGATCTAACCGTGTACTTC	CASSQDLTVYF	NA	NA	TRBV14	TRBJ2-5
TGTGCCACCAGCATGCGGGGCCCGCTCTCCTACGAGCAGTACTTC	CATSMRGPLSYEQYF	NA	NA	TRBV15	TRBJ2-7
TGTGCCAGCACCAAGGGCACAGGGGGAGACTATGGCTACACCTTC	CASTKGTGGDYGYTF	once	TRBD1	TRBV7-2	TRBJ1-2
TGTGCCAGCAGTTTCAGACAGCCTCCGGGCGGGGAGCTGTTTTTT	CASSFRQPPGGELFF	NA	NA	TRBV28	TRBJ2-2
TGTGCCAGCAGCCGCGATATGGTGTCCTACAATGAGCAGTTCTTC	CASSRDMVSYNEQFF	NA	NA	TRBV5-5	TRBJ2-1
TGTGCCAGCAGCTTCAAGCGGGGGGGAGGCACCGGGGAGCTGTTTTTT	CASSFKRGGGTGELFF	NA	TRBD2	TRBV7-2	TRBJ2-2
TGTGCCAGCTCACCCCGACAGCCCCGAAGACTGTTTTTT	CASSPRQPRRLFF	NA	NA	TRBV18	TRBJ1-4
TGTGCCACCAGCAGAGGAGACAGGGGTTGGGACTATGGCTACACCTTC	CATSRGDRGWDYGYTF	NA	TRBD1	TRBV15	TRBJ1-2
TGTGCCAGCAGTGAAGCTCAGCCCCAGCATTTT	CASSEAQPQHF	NA	NA	TRBV6-4	TRBJ1-5
TGCGCCAGCAGCCAGACACAGGGGAGCGATACGCAGTATTTT	CASSQTQGSDTQYF	NA	TRBD1	TRBV4-3	TRBJ2-3
TGTGCCATCAGCGACGACAGGGAAAGGTTTTTCTTAAACACCGGGGAGCTGTTTTTT	CAISDDRERFFLNTGELFF	once	TRBD1	TRBV10-3	TRBJ2-2